This note documents a single TCR beta chain sequence. Trimming took 5 bases from V and 4 from J; bases not matched to a gene: 10. This CDR3 has 16 residues. The germline V gene encodes CDR1 MDHEN and CDR2 SYDVKM. The data belong to a study of blood T cell repertoires in COVID-19. The overall study: The study counted Cohort 3 donors as recovered given two negative PCRs, clearance, or symptom resolution.

The table came from immunoSEQ multiplex PCR; TCRdb's copy has only in-frame clones and leaves some out. Of about 270,000 clones listed, about 88% were seen once; the top ten hold under 2.5%. This clonotype was obtained from a woman aged 55-70 years in a cohort exposed to, infected with or recovered from COVID-19 (not recorded which). The chain employs TRBV28 and TRBJ2-3, with 9 positions matching TRBD1. The sequenced sample consisted of PBMCs or T cells enriched from blood (not recorded which). The CDR3 protein is CASSPGQGRIADTQYF. The CDR3 DNA sequence: TGTGCCAGCAGTCCCGGACAGGGGCGGATAGCAGATACGCAGTATTTT.